Following are 13 T cell receptor beta chains from one sample sequenced in a study of cytomegalovirus exposure and HLA in healthy donors. Generated by immunoSEQ multiplex PCR, the TCRdb table keeps only in-frame clones and is missing some. The data show tens of thousands of clones, approximately 90% seen once. Specimen: PBMCs. These receptors came from a man aged 18 to 29 in good health and CMV-seronegative.

The chain combines TRBV19 with TRBJ2-1; 8 positions agree with TRBD1. The CDR3 is made up of 15 amino acids. V dropped 5 bases and J dropped 3; count of bases not matched to a gene: 6. From germline, CDR1 is LNHDA and CDR2 SQIVND (reference sequence). This CDR3 reads CASSLQGAVYNEQFF. For the CDR3, the DNA is TGTGCCAGTAGTCTCCAGGGGGCCGTCTACAATGAGCAGTTCTTC.

The genes are TRBV30 and TRBJ1-1, with a tentative D call TRBD1 (5 bases). V gave up 8 bases and J gave up 7 bases, with 17 bases separating them. The CDR3 is made up of 12 amino acids. The germline CDR1 and CDR2 sequences are GTSNPN and SVGIG (reference sequence). CDR3 DNA: TGTGCCCTTTCCAGGGATCTACTTGAAGCTTTCTTT. This gives the protein CALSRDLLEAFF.

This clone appeared a single time. This rearrangement joins TRBV6-5 to TRBJ2-2; possible D gene TRBD1, 5 bases. Trimming shortened V by 0 bases and J by 9 bases, and 8 bases separated the two germline ends. CDR1 MNHEY and CDR2 SVGAGI come from the germline V gene. This CDR3 contains 13 residues. The CDR3 nucleotides read TGTGCCAGCAGTTACTCTACAGGTCGGGAGCTGTTTTTT. This sequence encodes CASSYSTGRELFF.

The V and J genes are TRBV6-1 and TRBJ2-7, with D tentatively TRBD1 (5 bases). The CDR3 loop spans 12 amino acids. V dropped 8 bases and J dropped 0 bases, with 8 bases sitting between them. In germline, CDR1 is MNHNS, CDR2 SASEGT. The CDR3 coding sequence is TGTGCCAGCGTGACAGACTCCTACGAGCAGTACTTC. Protein product: CASVTDSYEQYF.

The J gene is TRBJ2-7, the V gene TRBV4-1; D is possibly TRBD2 (6 bases). CDR3 length: 13 amino acids. Germline CDR1 MGHRA, CDR2 YSYEKL. The V and J ends lost 4 bases and 2 bases respectively, with 9 bases between them. The CDR3 protein is CASSLAVTYEQYF. CDR3 bases: TGCGCCAGCAGCCTAGCGGTTACCTACGAGCAGTACTTC.

The chain employs TRBV21-1 and TRBJ2-5; the DNA was not compared with TRBD2, the D call given in the table. TRBV21-1 has pseudogene status. The CDR3 consists of 14 residues. The CDR3 nucleotides read TGTGCCAGCAGCAGAGCGGGAGAGGTGGAGACCCAGTACTTC. Its translation: CASSRAGEVETQYF.

This chain links TRBV13 with TRBJ2-3; 10 bases map to TRBD1. The V gene's germline CDR1 is PRHDT and CDR2 FYEKMQ (reference sequence). The CDR3 covers 16 residues. The J segment lost 3 bases and the V segment lost 5 bases, leaving 8 bases of the junction unmatched. For the CDR3, the DNA is TGTGCCAGCAGCCGCGTCCGGGACAGGGGAACAGATACGCAGTATTTT. Translated: CASSRVRDRGTDTQYF.

The genes are TRBV4-2 and TRBJ2-2; D is undetermined. The CDR3 is made up of 18 amino acids. CDR1 is LGHNA, CDR2 YNFKEQ, per germline. The germline V and J ends were trimmed by 0 bases and 6 bases, with 20 bases remaining between them. This CDR3 reads CASSQDPAGNSAAGELFF. CDR3 sequence (DNA): TGTGCCAGCAGCCAAGATCCGGCAGGCAATTCCGCTGCCGGGGAGCTGTTTTTT.

The chain couples TRBV5-5 to TRBJ2-7, with TRBD1 identical over 7 bases. V trimming: 5 bases; J trimming: 2 bases; junction bases outside the gene matches: 7. The CDR3 length is 14 residues. CDR1 is SGHKS and CDR2 is YYEKEE in the germline V gene (reference sequence). In DNA, the CDR3 is TGTGCCAGCAGAAGGGACAGTGCCGCCTACGAGCAGTACTTC. It is translated as CASRRDSAAYEQYF.

This sequence joins TRBV7-2 and TRBJ1-3; D gene ambiguous. This CDR3 contains 15 residues. Germline CDR1 reads SGHTA; CDR2 reads FQGNSA. With 1 base removed from V and 4 bases from J, the gap between germline ends came to 11 bases. Here the CDR3 DNA reads TGTGCCAGCAGCTTAGGAGGTCCGGGAGGAAACACCATATATTTT. This sequence encodes CASSLGGPGGNTIYF.

The V and J genes are TRBV5-8 and TRBJ2-1; 7 positions agree with TRBD2. CDR3 length equals 15 residues. The ends lost 1 base at V and 0 bases at J; junction bases unmatched: 1. From germline, CDR1 is SGHTS and CDR2 YDEGEE. The CDR3 DNA follows: TGTGCCAGCAGCTTGCGCGGGGGCTCCTACAATGAGCAGTTCTTC. Encoded protein: CASSLRGGSYNEQFF.

V gene TRBV6-5 combines with J gene TRBJ2-7; TRBD2 aligns across 7 bases. Germline V gene data show CDR1 as MNHEY and CDR2 as SVGAGI. CDR3 length equals 15 residues. V shed 6 bases, J shed 0 bases, and the junction held 8 bases outside the gene matches. The CDR3 nucleotides read TGTGCCAGCAGCAAAAGGCGGGGGAGCTCCTACGAGCAGTACTTC. Translating gives CASSKRRGSSYEQYF.

V and J are TRBV2 and TRBJ2-7; 7 positions match TRBD1. In germline, CDR1 is SNHLY, CDR2 FYNNEI. V was clipped by 6 bases and J by 1 base; unmatched bases: 9. This CDR3 contains 15 residues. The chain's CDR3 is CASRLGGRMSYEQYF. CDR3 coding DNA: TGTGCCAGCAGGCTAGGGGGCAGGATGTCCTACGAGCAGTACTTC.